This T cell receptor (beta chain) derives from a study of shared clonotypes between healthy human individuals (dated by TCRdb to 2018 to 2021). In the study overall: The cohort comprised a couple of women and a few men aged 18 to 49 years. For each donor, three plates each were used for CD4 naive and CD4 memory, two plates were used for CD8 naive, and one plate was used for CD8 memory. To estimate repertoire size and how much clonotype sharing occurs between individuals, the study deeply sequenced the blood TCR repertoires of five healthy adults. Different laboratories and diverse techniques were used to prepare libraries and sequence TCR repertoires, to increase sequencing depth and limit assay-specific biases. Per donor, leukapheresis produced somewhere between about 0.94 and 8.9 billion PBMCs.

This clone was detected once. It lacks a known antigen. The record has no base qualities; no much larger clone is one base away. Using the deep immunoSEQ assay, multiplex PCR amplified TCR CDR3 regions from genomic DNA. Genomic DNA extracted from each cell subset was distributed evenly over all wells of several immunoSEQ 96-well plates, and each plate served as one replicate. For sorted subsets, about 200 ng genomic DNA, equal to 30,000 to 35,000 T cell genomes, was loaded into each replicate PCR. The purified libraries were quantified using a Qubit 3.0 fluorometer, sized with a Bioanalyzer 2100, and then quantified again using the KAPA Library Quantification kit. Every immunoSEQ 96-well plate was sequenced on a separate single-read 150-cycle Illumina NextSeq 550 flow cell. The original pipeline was this. Because only junctional sequences without quality scores were contained in the immunoSEQ output, filtering matching that applied to full-length reads could not be performed. Sequences were annotated with PyIR, a Python wrapper for IgBLAST v1.9, using IMGT germline references to assign V/J genes and CDR3. Any read was removed if the V/J assignment was weak (E-value above 1e-6), the CDR3 was missing, or the read contained stop codons, out-of-frame junctions, or ambiguous translated residues. V3J clonotypes were defined as sequences sharing the same inferred V gene, J gene, and CDR3 amino acid sequence. To compute the percentage overlap between repertoires, the number of shared unique clonotypes was divided by the size of the smaller repertoire. Richness of each repertoire was evaluated using RTK rarefaction, the Chao1 estimator, and Recon v2.1 estimates of unobserved clonotypes. For all TCRbeta clonotypes obtained by the gDNA method from a few donors, generation probabilities were computed with OLGA. TCRdb holds this immuneACCESS table with in-frame rearrangements only. Some clones are missing; in checked studies, unresolved V genes explain under half, and the rest has no known cause. V and J calls and clone size are copied from that table; D and trimming were computed from the DNA. This sample holds 550,000 to 800,000 clones; roughly 70% were observed only once. The ten largest clones add up to under 2% of the sample.

Taken from the germline V gene, the CDR1 and CDR2 loops are SGDLS and YYNGEE. The V and J ends are trimmed by 0 bases and 6 bases, leaving 19 bases between them. The CDR3 measures 16 amino acids from cysteine to phenylalanine. Only CDR3 DNA remains: 48 bases, in frame from the first base. The investigation overall reported the following: Roughly 5% of naive CD4, roughly 3.5% of naive CD8, around 2.3% of memory CD4, and about 0.4% of memory CD8 clonotypes were shared across a few donors. Only blood was sampled, and tissue TCR repertoires likely differ from those in blood. Larger estimated clonotype richness was generally found for naive subsets than for memory subsets. The genetic and exposure-history diversity represented was limited by the small number of donors. Rarefaction of sorted-subset datasets indicated incomplete sequencing despite the large sequencing depth. Higher generation probabilities were observed for clonotypes shared by all four sorted-subset donors than for non-shared clonotypes. Pairwise subsampling indicated that sequencing depth was expected to affect the degree of clonotype sharing among donors.

Healthy HIV-negative adults with no recently reported acute infections or vaccinations were included as donors. All donors were Caucasian adults living in Nashville, Tennessee, USA. CD4+ T cells were enriched by magnetic negative selection, after which naive cells were positively selected on CD45RA and the negative fraction was taken as the memory subset. Blood was collected by leukapheresis, and PBMCs were isolated by Ficoll-Histopaque density gradient centrifugation and then cryopreserved in liquid nitrogen vapor phase. Analytical flow cytometry was used to check the purity and quantity of each magnetically sorted T cell population. Genomic DNA was isolated from each sorted fraction and quantified by UV absorbance on a Nanodrop 2000c.

The rearranged segments are TRBV9 and TRBJ2-7; the D gene is not confidently resolved. The sequence was collected from a woman aged 25 to 39 in good health. The sequencing sample was made of memory CD4+ T cells sorted from blood. In light of the paper, this sample's cell subset or site label describes: CD45RA-negative fraction. For the CDR3, the sequence is CASSVATWNQPTEQYF. Here is the DNA: TGTGCCAGCAGCGTAGCTACCTGGAACCAGCCTACCGAGCAGTACTTC.